The clone carrying this T cell receptor (beta chain) was found a few times. This sample was taken from a study of blood T cell repertoires in COVID-19. Whole-study context: Spain, Italy and the United States supplied samples that represented acute and convalescent COVID-19. PBMCs, B-cell-depleted T cells, or T cells were the source of the cDNA or gDNA that made up the material.

Germline assignment: CDR1 MGHRA and CDR2 YSYEKL. This CDR3 comprises 14 residues. V gave up 2 bases and J gave up 7 bases; unmatched junction bases: 5. Original handling: Amplifying reference gene primers gave estimates of nucleated cell counts. Some clones are missing from TCRdb's copy, which holds only in-frame ones; the method was immunoSEQ multiplex PCR. V and J calls plus clone size are reproduced from that table; the DNA served to infer D and trimming. There are about 280,000 clones in the sample; approximately 83% occur only once, and roughly 10% lies in the top ten. Material for sequencing was peripheral blood. The clonotype was recovered from a woman aged 45 to 65 who had recovered from COVID-19. This chain joins TRBV4-1 and TRBJ2-3; 8 bases are a match to TRBD2. CDR3 nucleotide sequence: TGCGCCAGCAGCCAAAAGACTAGCGAGAATACGCAGTATTTT. Translating gives CASSQKTSENTQYF.